This T cell receptor beta chain was recorded in a study of blood T cells in healthy people across ages. About the research overall: Template-switching capture recovered about one barcoded beta molecule per two T cells.

Trimming removed 1 base at V and 7 bases at J, with 14 bases between. CDR1 and CDR2 from the germline V gene are SGHTA and FQGNSA. The CDR3 length is 15 residues. The table lists this clonotype with a few counts. It was with a sample-barcoded 5' primer and a J-beta primer mix that a second PCR of roughly 6 to 12 cycles was run. Each CDR3 protein gets one entry after TCRdb re-called the 5' RACE reads with MiXCR. The sample consists of roughly 1.6 million distinct CDR3 sequences, around 36% of them appearing once. The chain uses TRBV7-2 and TRBJ2-1, with a weak D call TRBD2 (5 bases). This TCR was recovered from a woman aged 25 to 39 in good health. The sequencing sample was made of blood. DNA for the CDR3: TGTGCCAGCAGCTTAGATCGGCGGCCGGGGAATGAGCAGTTCTTC. It codes for CASSLDRRPGNEQFF.